Listed below are T cell receptor beta chains from one sample, sequenced in a study of identical twins. TCRdb re-called the 5' RACE reads with MiXCR, one entry per CDR3 protein. The sample lists 450,000 or so distinct CDR3 sequences; approximately 17% were seen once. Sequenced material: naive T cells sorted from blood. These receptors all come from a man in his fifties or sixties in good health. Each CDR3 is given with its conserved first and last residue. The order of the fields is D gene, V gene, clone size, J gene, CDR3 protein, CDR3 DNA. D genes are given only for firm matches. Not all rows give a size; the values are once, few, many and, for expanded clones, a class.

d_call: .; v_call: TRBV25-1; clone_size: .; j_call: TRBJ2-7; cdr3_aa: CASSPTGPPYEQYF; cdr3_nt: TGTGCCAGCAGTCCTACAGGGCCACCATACGAGCAGTACTTC
d_call: .; v_call: TRBV6-5; clone_size: .; j_call: TRBJ1-2; cdr3_aa: CASAVTPNYGYTF; cdr3_nt: TGTGCCAGTGCAGTGACTCCTAACTATGGCTACACCTTC
d_call: TRBD1; v_call: TRBV12-3/TRBV12-4; clone_size: .; j_call: TRBJ1-2; cdr3_aa: CASRVGGGAGYTF; cdr3_nt: TGTGCCAGCAGAGTAGGGGGCGGGGCTGGCTACACCTTC
d_call: TRBD1; v_call: TRBV12-3/TRBV12-4; clone_size: .; j_call: TRBJ1-5; cdr3_aa: CASSLETGPSNQPQHF; cdr3_nt: TGTGCCAGCAGTTTAGAGACAGGGCCTAGCAATCAGCCCCAGCATTTT
d_call: TRBD2; v_call: TRBV4-2; clone_size: .; j_call: TRBJ2-3; cdr3_aa: CASSQELAGGPGTDTQYF; cdr3_nt: TGTGCCAGCAGCCAAGAGCTAGCGGGAGGGCCCGGCACAGATACGCAGTATTTT
d_call: TRBD1; v_call: TRBV4-2; clone_size: few; j_call: TRBJ2-7; cdr3_aa: CASSQLTRGPEQYF; cdr3_nt: TGTGCCAGCAGCCAATTGACCAGGGGGCCTGAGCAGTACTTC
d_call: .; v_call: TRBV19; clone_size: .; j_call: TRBJ2-3; cdr3_aa: CASSIDHGGPDTQYF; cdr3_nt: TGTGCCAGTAGTATAGATCACGGGGGCCCAGATACGCAGTATTTT
d_call: .; v_call: TRBV6-5; clone_size: many; j_call: TRBJ2-7; cdr3_aa: CASSYLSAYEQYF; cdr3_nt: TGTGCCAGCAGTTATCTTTCGGCCTACGAGCAGTACTTC
d_call: TRBD2; v_call: TRBV19; clone_size: .; j_call: TRBJ2-1; cdr3_aa: CASTTTSGRDYEQFF; cdr3_nt: TGTGCCAGTACCACAACTAGCGGGAGAGACTATGAGCAGTTCTTC
d_call: .; v_call: TRBV18; clone_size: .; j_call: TRBJ1-1; cdr3_aa: CASSAAAMNTEAFF; cdr3_nt: TGTGCCAGCTCCGCGGCTGCCATGAACACTGAAGCTTTCTTT
d_call: .; v_call: TRBV10-3; clone_size: .; j_call: TRBJ2-1; cdr3_aa: CAISEPPGRGAENNEQFF; cdr3_nt: TGTGCCATCAGTGAGCCCCCGGGGCGGGGAGCTGAAAACAATGAGCAGTTCTTC
d_call: .; v_call: TRBV12-3/TRBV12-4; clone_size: many; j_call: TRBJ2-7; cdr3_aa: CASSLDRYEQYF; cdr3_nt: TGTGCCAGCAGCCTGGACAGATACGAGCAGTACTTC
d_call: .; v_call: TRBV20-1; clone_size: few; j_call: TRBJ1-1; cdr3_aa: CSASAFRLDNTEAFF; cdr3_nt: TGCAGTGCTAGCGCCTTTCGCCTCGACAACACTGAAGCTTTCTTT
d_call: TRBD2; v_call: TRBV12-3/TRBV12-4; clone_size: many; j_call: TRBJ2-2; cdr3_aa: CASQGSGSETGELFF; cdr3_nt: TGTGCCAGCCAGGGTAGCGGGAGCGAAACCGGGGAGCTGTTTTTT
d_call: .; v_call: TRBV5-1; clone_size: .; j_call: TRBJ2-2; cdr3_aa: CASSLQEPNTGELFF; cdr3_nt: TGCGCCAGCAGCTTACAGGAGCCGAACACCGGGGAGCTGTTTTTT
d_call: TRBD2; v_call: TRBV20-1; clone_size: .; j_call: TRBJ2-1; cdr3_aa: CSGTSGSESSYNEQFF; cdr3_nt: TGCAGCGGGACTAGCGGGAGTGAGAGCTCCTACAATGAGCAGTTCTTC
d_call: .; v_call: TRBV5-1; clone_size: .; j_call: TRBJ2-1; cdr3_aa: CASSPGRVGASGSYNEQFF; cdr3_nt: TGCGCCAGCAGCCCGGGCCGCGTGGGGGCCTCCGGCTCCTACAATGAGCAGTTCTTC
d_call: .; v_call: TRBV5-1; clone_size: .; j_call: TRBJ1-1; cdr3_aa: CASSLSEGDGAEAFF; cdr3_nt: TGCGCCAGCAGCTTGAGTGAGGGGGATGGGGCTGAAGCTTTCTTT
d_call: TRBD1; v_call: TRBV12-3/TRBV12-4; clone_size: many; j_call: TRBJ2-1; cdr3_aa: CASSSTGADGEFF; cdr3_nt: TGTGCCAGCAGTTCCACAGGGGCCGACGGGGAGTTCTTC
d_call: .; v_call: TRBV6-2/TRBV6-3; clone_size: .; j_call: TRBJ1-1; cdr3_aa: CASSWYSGEPAEAFF; cdr3_nt: TGTGCCAGCAGTTGGTACAGTGGGGAACCAGCCGAAGCTTTCTTT
d_call: .; v_call: TRBV2; clone_size: .; j_call: TRBJ2-5; cdr3_aa: CASSPNRETQYF; cdr3_nt: TGTGCCAGCAGTCCGAATCGGGAGACCCAGTACTTC
d_call: .; v_call: TRBV5-1; clone_size: .; j_call: TRBJ1-5; cdr3_aa: CASTTRGRGLNNQPQHF; cdr3_nt: TGCGCCAGCACCACCCGGGGACGGGGGTTAAACAATCAGCCCCAGCATTTT
d_call: .; v_call: TRBV6-2/TRBV6-3; clone_size: .; j_call: TRBJ1-5; cdr3_aa: CASSPGPRTPNRPQHF; cdr3_nt: TGTGCCAGCAGTCCAGGACCAAGGACCCCCAATCGGCCCCAGCATTTT
d_call: TRBD2; v_call: TRBV20-1; clone_size: many; j_call: TRBJ2-5; cdr3_aa: CSARGGSSGSTETQYF; cdr3_nt: TGCAGTGCTAGAGGTGGCTCTAGCGGGAGTACCGAGACCCAGTACTTC
d_call: TRBD1; v_call: TRBV7-7; clone_size: many; j_call: TRBJ2-2; cdr3_aa: CASSSDRVGELFF; cdr3_nt: TGTGCCAGCAGTTCGGACAGGGTTGGGGAGCTGTTTTTT
d_call: .; v_call: TRBV6-2/TRBV6-3; clone_size: many; j_call: TRBJ2-1; cdr3_aa: CASSSPLTNEQFF; cdr3_nt: TGTGCCAGCAGTTCCCCCCTCACCAATGAGCAGTTCTTC
d_call: .; v_call: TRBV4-3; clone_size: many; j_call: TRBJ1-5; cdr3_aa: CASSQGGDQPQHF; cdr3_nt: TGCGCCAGCAGCCAAGGTGGGGATCAGCCCCAGCATTTT
d_call: TRBD1; v_call: TRBV6-2/TRBV6-3; clone_size: many; j_call: TRBJ1-1; cdr3_aa: CASSEPGQGWTEAFF; cdr3_nt: TGTGCCAGCAGTGAACCGGGACAGGGGTGGACTGAAGCTTTCTTT
d_call: TRBD2; v_call: TRBV12-3/TRBV12-4; clone_size: few; j_call: TRBJ2-7; cdr3_aa: CASSLTHRGLLAGDTGEQYF; cdr3_nt: TGTGCCAGCAGTTTAACTCACAGGGGGCTACTAGCGGGAGATACGGGTGAGCAGTACTTC
d_call: TRBD1; v_call: TRBV20-1; clone_size: few; j_call: TRBJ2-1; cdr3_aa: CSARDWRQGSYNEQFF; cdr3_nt: TGCAGTGCTAGAGATTGGAGACAGGGGTCATACAATGAGCAGTTCTTC
d_call: .; v_call: TRBV7-9; clone_size: .; j_call: TRBJ2-1; cdr3_aa: CASSFPAPSPSNEQFF; cdr3_nt: TGTGCCAGCAGTTTTCCAGCCCCCTCCCCGTCTAATGAGCAGTTCTTC
d_call: TRBD1; v_call: TRBV20-1; clone_size: few; j_call: TRBJ2-7; cdr3_aa: CSARVPGQGRNEQYF; cdr3_nt: TGCAGTGCTAGAGTCCCGGGACAGGGAAGGAACGAGCAGTACTTC
d_call: .; v_call: TRBV7-2; clone_size: many; j_call: TRBJ2-7; cdr3_aa: CASSLAYGPPEQYF; cdr3_nt: TGTGCCAGCAGCTTAGCGTACGGGCCCCCCGAGCAGTACTTC
d_call: TRBD1; v_call: TRBV6-2/TRBV6-3; clone_size: .; j_call: TRBJ1-5; cdr3_aa: CASSYLTGDQPQHF; cdr3_nt: TGTGCCAGCAGTTACTTGACAGGGGATCAGCCCCAGCATTTT
d_call: .; v_call: TRBV5-1; clone_size: few; j_call: TRBJ2-7; cdr3_aa: CASSGRADSYEQYF; cdr3_nt: TGCGCCAGCAGCGGACGGGCTGACTCCTACGAGCAGTACTTC
d_call: TRBD1; v_call: TRBV12-3/TRBV12-4; clone_size: .; j_call: TRBJ2-2; cdr3_aa: CASSFRDRGSSGELFF; cdr3_nt: TGTGCCAGCAGTTTTAGGGACAGAGGGAGCTCCGGGGAGCTGTTTTTT
d_call: .; v_call: TRBV12-3/TRBV12-4; clone_size: .; j_call: TRBJ2-2; cdr3_aa: CASRESSGTGELFF; cdr3_nt: TGTGCCAGCAGAGAATCGTCGGGTACCGGGGAGCTGTTTTTT
d_call: TRBD1; v_call: TRBV12-3/TRBV12-4; clone_size: few; j_call: TRBJ2-3; cdr3_aa: CASSPTGRDTDTQYF; cdr3_nt: TGTGCCAGCAGCCCGACAGGGAGAGACACAGATACGCAGTATTTT
d_call: TRBD1; v_call: TRBV3-1; clone_size: many; j_call: TRBJ1-1; cdr3_aa: CASSLTGRGTEAFF; cdr3_nt: TGTGCCAGCAGCTTGACAGGGAGAGGCACTGAAGCTTTCTTT
d_call: .; v_call: TRBV5-1; clone_size: .; j_call: TRBJ2-2; cdr3_aa: CASSSGGTLNTGELFF; cdr3_nt: TGCGCCAGCAGCTCTGGGGGGACACTGAACACCGGGGAGCTGTTTTTT
d_call: .; v_call: TRBV7-2; clone_size: few; j_call: TRBJ2-5; cdr3_aa: CASSTPWQETQYF; cdr3_nt: TGTGCCAGCAGCACCCCCTGGCAAGAGACCCAGTACTTC
d_call: .; v_call: TRBV7-9; clone_size: .; j_call: TRBJ2-7; cdr3_aa: CASSLAGWAGSEEQYF; cdr3_nt: TGTGCCAGCAGCTTAGCGGGTTGGGCAGGGAGTGAGGAGCAGTACTTC
d_call: TRBD1; v_call: TRBV27; clone_size: .; j_call: TRBJ2-3; cdr3_aa: CASRLTDRGRTDTQYF; cdr3_nt: TGTGCCAGCAGACTTACTGACAGGGGGAGGACAGATACGCAGTATTTT
d_call: TRBD1; v_call: TRBV10-3; clone_size: few; j_call: TRBJ2-7; cdr3_aa: CAIGTGSYEQYF; cdr3_nt: TGTGCCATCGGGACAGGGTCCTACGAGCAGTACTTC
d_call: TRBD1; v_call: TRBV12-3/TRBV12-4; clone_size: few; j_call: TRBJ2-7; cdr3_aa: CASSLDRVTYAEQYF; cdr3_nt: TGTGCCAGCAGTTTGGACAGGGTTACATACGCGGAGCAGTACTTC
d_call: .; v_call: TRBV19; clone_size: many; j_call: TRBJ2-2; cdr3_aa: CASSIVGGELFF; cdr3_nt: TGTGCCAGTAGTATAGTTGGCGGGGAGCTGTTTTTT